One and the same sample provided the 27 T cell receptor beta chains below, sequenced in a study of T cells expressing NK-cell markers. After re-calling the 5' RACE reads, TCRdb lists one entry per CDR3 protein, DNA absent. This table lists some 110,000 distinct CDR3 sequences. The sequencing sample was made of blood T cells: a sorted CD56 or NKG2C T cell subset, CD4+ or CD8+ T cells, or bulk PBMC T cells (not recorded which). The receptors shown here come from a woman between 18 and 70 years old in good health.

The chain combines TRBV27 with TRBJ2-7. CDR1 and CDR2 from the germline V gene are MNHEY and SMNVEV (reference sequence). CDR3 length: 15 residues. The CDR3: CASSLAAGASYEQYF.

This chain links TRBV19 with TRBJ2-2; TCRdb names TRBD1, which stays unverified in the absence of DNA. The CDR3 has 13 residues. Germline V CDR1 and CDR2: LNHDA, SQIVND (reference sequence). The CDR3 is CATRTAYTGELFF.

This rearrangement joins TRBV30 to TRBJ2-1; TCRdb designates TRBD1, a call that cannot be tested without DNA. Germline values: CDR1 GTSNPN, CDR2 SVGIG (reference sequence). The CDR3 extends over 12 amino acids. The CDR3 loop is CAWERGVGEQFF.

The chain links TRBV12-3 or TRBV12-4 to TRBJ2-5; the TCRdb call, TRBD2, lacks DNA for checking. This CDR3 has 13 residues. The CDR3 reads CASSRDWKETQYF.

J is TRBJ2-7 and V is TRBV11-2. CDR3 size: 12 residues. Germline V gene data show CDR1 as SGHAT and CDR2 as FQNNGV. This CDR3 reads CASSLGLGEQYF.

V and J are TRBV20-1 and TRBJ2-2. Germline V gene data show CDR1 as DFQATT and CDR2 as SNEGSKA (reference sequence). The CDR3 runs to 14 residues. CDR3 region: CSAHLDGNTGELFF.

The rearrangement uses TRBV4-3 and TRBJ2-5; TCRdb's D call, TRBD1, is unchecked because there is no DNA. Germline V CDR1 and CDR2: LGHNA, YSLEER. CDR3 length equals 17 residues. The CDR3 protein is CASSPHLPRTGGETQYF.

V and J are TRBV6-2 or TRBV6-3 and TRBJ2-4; TCRdb reports TRBD1, a call that lacks DNA to check it against. Germline V lookup: CDR1 MNHEY, CDR2 SVGEGT. CDR3 length equals 16 residues. The CDR3 here is CASSYVAGEAKNIQYF.

The chain uses TRBV7-9 and TRBJ2-7; the TCRdb D gene call, TRBD2, has no DNA to confirm it. This CDR3 is built from 13 residues. Germline lookup yields CDR1 SEHNR and CDR2 FQNEAQ (reference sequence). CDR3 sequence: CASSSALGNEQYF.

This sequence joins TRBV4-3 and TRBJ2-7; no DNA is available, so the TRBD2 call from TCRdb remains unchecked. Germline V gene lookup returns CDR1 LGHNA and CDR2 YSLEER. CDR3 size: 17 residues. The CDR3: CASSQDIGGPKPYEQYF.

The chain uses TRBV9 and TRBJ2-5; checking the TCRdb D call of TRBD1 is not possible without DNA. CDR1 is SGDLS and CDR2 is YYNGEE in the germline V gene. This CDR3 is 15 amino acids long. CDR3 sequence: CASSPRGDPQETQYF.

The chain carries TRBV20-1 and TRBJ2-3; TCRdb gives TRBD2 as the D gene, but with no DNA this cannot be confirmed. This CDR3 is 17 amino acids long. Germline V gene sequence: CDR1 DFQATT, CDR2 SNEGSKA (reference sequence). CDR3 protein: CSATAGESGMGTDTQYF.

This chain uses TRBV5-4 with TRBJ2-2. The germline gives CDR1 SGHNT, CDR2 YYREEE (reference sequence). The CDR3 runs to 13 residues. The CDR3 sequence: CASSFWGIRELFF.

V is TRBV11-2 and J is TRBJ1-6; absent DNA, TCRdb's TRBD1 call cannot be checked. This CDR3 spans 17 amino acids. Germline V gives CDR1 SGHAT, CDR2 FQNNGV. This chain's CDR3 is CASSSDPGGRDGSPLHF.

This CDR3 reads CASSSPGLAGGSYNEQFF. V and J are TRBV13 and TRBJ2-1; TCRdb's assignment of TRBD2 cannot be checked, as there is no DNA. CDR1 is PRHDT and CDR2 is FYEKMQ in the germline V gene (reference sequence). This CDR3 is 18 amino acids long.

The V call is TRBV7-3, the J call TRBJ2-7; the TRBD2 assignment by TCRdb is unverifiable without DNA. This CDR3 comprises 14 residues. Germline CDR1 and CDR2: SGHTA and FQGTGA. The chain's CDR3 is CASSLGELAGEQYF.

The CDR3 sequence: CASSPLWGLLYEQYF. The gene calls are TRBV18 and TRBJ2-7; TCRdb's D gene call, TRBD2, goes unchecked for lack of DNA. Germline-derived CDR1 and CDR2 are KGHSH and LQKENI. The CDR3 consists of 15 residues.

V gene TRBV29-1 combines with J gene TRBJ2-3. The CDR3 runs to 16 residues. Germline assignment: CDR1 SQVTM and CDR2 ANQGSEA. CDR3 in amino acids: CSVEIGSTASTDTQYF.

The chain links TRBV18 to TRBJ2-1. CDR1 and CDR2 from the germline V gene are KGHSH and LQKENI. The CDR3 is 13 residues long. The CDR3 region is CASSPTGGNEQFF.

The chain carries TRBV27 and TRBJ2-5; TCRdb indicates TRBD2, and absent DNA this call remains unverified. The CDR3 has 15 residues. Germline V lookup: CDR1 MNHEY, CDR2 SMNVEV (reference sequence). The CDR3 loop is CASSLALAIQETQYF.

This chain uses TRBV4-3 with TRBJ2-1; TCRdb indicates TRBD2, and absent DNA this call remains unverified. Per germline, CDR1 LGHNA and CDR2 YSLEER. The CDR3 has 19 amino acids. CDR3 in amino acids: CASSQDLVPGREGGNEQFF.

Here the CDR3 reads CAWDTGMVNTEAFF. This chain links TRBV30 with TRBJ1-1; with no DNA, the TCRdb D assignment of TRBD1 cannot be verified. CDR1 is GTSNPN, CDR2 SVGIG, per germline (reference sequence). This CDR3 spans 14 amino acids.

The CDR3 region is CASSSTGDLREQYF. The rearrangement joins TRBV7-9 to TRBJ2-7; absent DNA, TCRdb's TRBD1 call cannot be checked. Per germline, CDR1 SEHNR and CDR2 FQNEAQ (reference sequence). This CDR3 is 14 amino acids long.

The gene calls are TRBV6-2 or TRBV6-3 and TRBJ2-3; without DNA, the TCRdb call of TRBD2 cannot be checked. Germline V gene sequence: CDR1 MNHEY, CDR2 SVGEGT. This CDR3 has 13 amino acids. The CDR3 sequence: CASRGGGLDTQYF.

The chain uses TRBV27 and TRBJ1-2. Germline CDR1 is MNHEY and CDR2 is SMNVEV (reference sequence). The CDR3 totals 13 residues. CDR3: CASSNGRNYGYTF.

The V and J genes are TRBV2 and TRBJ1-2; TCRdb's D gene call, TRBD1, goes unchecked for lack of DNA. Germline CDR1 is SNHLY and CDR2 is FYNNEI. The CDR3 loop spans 12 amino acids. The chain's CDR3 is CASIGQGWGYTF.

J is TRBJ1-1 and V is TRBV5-4; the D call of TRBD1 rests on TCRdb alone, since no DNA is present to check it. Looked up from germline, CDR1 is SGHNT and CDR2 is YYREEE (reference sequence). This CDR3 comprises 12 residues. The CDR3 loop is CASSPGSTEAFF.